One and the same sample provided the 6 T cell receptor beta chains below, sequenced in a study of T cell responses to AZD1222 COVID-19 vaccine. The table came from immunoSEQ multiplex PCR; TCRdb's copy has only in-frame clones and leaves some out. This sample has about 180,000 clones, with more than 75% found just once. The sequences come from peripheral blood, collected 28 days after the second AZD1222 dose. Receptor source: an adult who received the AZD1222 COVID-19 vaccine.

The chain is built from TRBV9 and TRBJ2-2; D uncertain. The CDR3 loop spans 16 amino acids. In germline, CDR1 is SGDLS, CDR2 YYNGEE. V was shortened by 0 bases and J by 1 base, with 10 bases between the two germline ends. The CDR3 loop reads CASSVVVSLNTGELFF. DNA of the CDR3: TGTGCCAGCAGCGTAGTGGTTAGCCTGAACACCGGGGAGCTGTTTTTT.

This clone was found once. The genes are TRBV29-1 and TRBJ1-4; TRBD1 matches 11 bases. The CDR3 covers 14 residues. CDR1 and CDR2 (germline): SQVTM, ANQGSEA. V was clipped by 6 bases and J by 8 bases; unmatched bases: 8. CDR3 in amino acids: CSVGQGAFKEKLFF. DNA of the CDR3: TGCAGCGTCGGACAGGGGGCGTTTAAGGAAAAACTGTTTTTT.

Of note for this clone: The same CDR3 is also encoded by other DNA sequences in this sample. The rearrangement joins TRBV28 to TRBJ1-1; D call uncertain. V lost 3 bases, J lost 2 bases, and 10 bases lay in between. Germline V gene lookup returns CDR1 MDHEN and CDR2 SYDVKM. CDR3 length equals 14 residues. In DNA, the CDR3 is TGTGCCAGCAGTTTTCCGCAGCCAAACACTGAAGCTTTCTTT. Protein: CASSFPQPNTEAFF.

The rearrangement joins TRBV24-1 to TRBJ2-1; D is perhaps TRBD2 (5 bases). The CDR3 runs to 15 residues. V gave up 4 bases and J gave up 9 bases, with 18 bases separating them. The germline V gene has CDR1 KGHDR and CDR2 SFDVKD. The CDR3 region is CATSDPGSEECEQFF. Here the CDR3 DNA reads TGTGCCACCAGTGACCCCGGTAGCGAGGAATGTGAGCAGTTCTTC.

This chain uses TRBV7-9 with TRBJ2-2; no definite D call. CDR1 is SEHNR, CDR2 FQNEAQ, per germline (reference sequence). Trimming removed 11 bases from V and 1 base from J, with 8 bases in between. The CDR3 totals 12 residues. The chain's CDR3 is CALPWNTGELFF. CDR3 coding DNA: TGTGCCCTGCCGTGGAACACCGGGGAGCTGTTTTTT.

This clone has only one observation. The chain joins TRBV11-2 to TRBJ2-1; D remains ambiguous. Per the germline V gene, CDR1 is SGHAT and CDR2 is FQNNGV. The CDR3 loop spans 15 amino acids. The V gene lost 1 base and the J gene lost 4 bases, with 11 bases spanning the gap. The DNA for the CDR3 is TGTGCCAGCAGCTTAGGTGAGACTCCTTACAATGAGCAGTTCTTC. It is translated as CASSLGETPYNEQFF.